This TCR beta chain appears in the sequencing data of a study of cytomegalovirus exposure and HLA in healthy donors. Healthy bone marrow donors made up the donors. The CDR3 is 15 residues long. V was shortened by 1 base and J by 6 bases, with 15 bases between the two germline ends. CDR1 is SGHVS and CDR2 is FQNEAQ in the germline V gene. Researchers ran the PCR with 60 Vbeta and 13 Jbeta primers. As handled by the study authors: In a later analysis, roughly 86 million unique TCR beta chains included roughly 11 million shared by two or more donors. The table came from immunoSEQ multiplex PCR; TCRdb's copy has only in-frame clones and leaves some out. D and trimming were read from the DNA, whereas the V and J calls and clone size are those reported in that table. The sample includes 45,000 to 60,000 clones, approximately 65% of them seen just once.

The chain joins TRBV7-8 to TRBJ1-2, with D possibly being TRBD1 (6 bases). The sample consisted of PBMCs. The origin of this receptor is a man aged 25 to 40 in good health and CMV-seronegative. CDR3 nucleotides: TGTGCCAGCAGCTTAGGGGACACAGCAGGGGATGGCTACACCTTC. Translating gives CASSLGDTAGDGYTF.